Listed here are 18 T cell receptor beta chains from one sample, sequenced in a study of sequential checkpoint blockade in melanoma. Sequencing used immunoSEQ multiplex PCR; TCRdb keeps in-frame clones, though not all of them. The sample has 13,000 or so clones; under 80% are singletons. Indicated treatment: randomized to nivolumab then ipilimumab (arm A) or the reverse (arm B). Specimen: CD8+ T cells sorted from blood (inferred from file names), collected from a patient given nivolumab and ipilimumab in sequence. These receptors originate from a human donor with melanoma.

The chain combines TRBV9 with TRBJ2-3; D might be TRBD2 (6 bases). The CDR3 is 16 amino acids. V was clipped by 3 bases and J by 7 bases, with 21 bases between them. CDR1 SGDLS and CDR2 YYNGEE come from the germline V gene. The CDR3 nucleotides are TGTGCCAGCAGCGCCACATCCGGGACTTTGGGAAATACGCAGTATTTT. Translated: CASSATSGTLGNTQYF.

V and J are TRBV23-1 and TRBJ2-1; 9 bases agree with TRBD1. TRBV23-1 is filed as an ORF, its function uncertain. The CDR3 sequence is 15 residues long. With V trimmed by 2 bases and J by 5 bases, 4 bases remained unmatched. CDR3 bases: TGCGCCAGCAGTCAACCGACAGGGGGAAACAATGAGCAGTTCTTC. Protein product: CASSQPTGGNNEQFF.

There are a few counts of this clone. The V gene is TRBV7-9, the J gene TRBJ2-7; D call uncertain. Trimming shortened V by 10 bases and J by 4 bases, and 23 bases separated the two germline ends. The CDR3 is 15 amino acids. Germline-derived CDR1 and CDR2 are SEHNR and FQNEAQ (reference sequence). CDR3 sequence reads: CAITLYLNGFYEQYF. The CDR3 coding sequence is TGTGCCATCACCCTCTATCTTAACGGGTTTTACGAGCAGTACTTC.

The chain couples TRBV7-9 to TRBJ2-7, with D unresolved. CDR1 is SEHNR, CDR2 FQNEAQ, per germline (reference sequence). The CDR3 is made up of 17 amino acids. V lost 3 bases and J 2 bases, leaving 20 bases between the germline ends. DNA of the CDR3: TGTGCCAGCAGCTTGCTCTTTTCACAGTCCTTAACCTACGAGCAGTACTTC. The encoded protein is CASSLLFSQSLTYEQYF. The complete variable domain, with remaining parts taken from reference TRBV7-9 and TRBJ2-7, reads DTGVSQNPRHKITKRGQNVTFRCDPISEHNRLYWYRQTLGQGPEFLTYFQNEAQLEKSRLLSDRFSAERPKGSFSTLEIQRTEQGDSAMYLCASSLLFSQSLTYEQYFGPGTRLTVT.

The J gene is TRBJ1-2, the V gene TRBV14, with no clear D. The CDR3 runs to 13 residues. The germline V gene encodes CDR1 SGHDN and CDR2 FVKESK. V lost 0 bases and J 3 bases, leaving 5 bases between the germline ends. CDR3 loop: CASSQDGYYGYTF. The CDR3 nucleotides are TGTGCCAGCAGCCAAGACGGGTACTATGGCTACACCTTC.

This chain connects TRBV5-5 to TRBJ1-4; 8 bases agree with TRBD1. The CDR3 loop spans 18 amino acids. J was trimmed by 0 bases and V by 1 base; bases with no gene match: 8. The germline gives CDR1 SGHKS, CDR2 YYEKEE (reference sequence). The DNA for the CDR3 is TGTGCCAGCAGCTTGACAGACAGGGGAGGGGCAACTAATGAAAAACTGTTTTTT. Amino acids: CASSLTDRGGATNEKLFF.

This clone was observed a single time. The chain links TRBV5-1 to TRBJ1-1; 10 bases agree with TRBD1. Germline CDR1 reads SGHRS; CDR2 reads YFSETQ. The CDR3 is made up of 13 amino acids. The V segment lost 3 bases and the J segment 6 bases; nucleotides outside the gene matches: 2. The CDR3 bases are TGCGCCAGCAGCTCGGGACAGGGGTCTGAAGCTTTCTTT. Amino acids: CASSSGQGSEAFF.

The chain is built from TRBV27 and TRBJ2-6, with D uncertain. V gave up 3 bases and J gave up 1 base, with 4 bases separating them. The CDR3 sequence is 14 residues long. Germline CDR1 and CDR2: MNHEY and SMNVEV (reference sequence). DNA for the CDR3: TGTGCCAGCAGTTTGGCTTCTGGGGCCAACGTCCTGACTTTC. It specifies CASSLASGANVLTF. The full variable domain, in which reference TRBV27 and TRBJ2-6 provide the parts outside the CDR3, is EAQVTQNPRYLITVTGKKLTVTCSQNMNHEYMSWYRQDPGLGLRQIYYSMNVEVTDKGDVPEGYKVSRKEKRNFPLILESPSPNQTSLYFCASSLASGANVLTFGAGSRLTVL.

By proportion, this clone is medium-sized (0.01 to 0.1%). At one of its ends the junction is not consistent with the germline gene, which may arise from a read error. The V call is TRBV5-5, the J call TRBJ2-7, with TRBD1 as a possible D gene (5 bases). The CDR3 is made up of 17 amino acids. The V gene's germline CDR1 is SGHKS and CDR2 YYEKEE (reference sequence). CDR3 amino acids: CARSLVRGRVGSYEQYF. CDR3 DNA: TGTGCCAGAAGCTTGGTAAGGGGCAGGGTTGGCTCCTACGAGCAGTACTTC.

The CDR3, as DNA: TGTGCCAGCAGTTTATGGGCAGTGAACACTGAAGCTTTCTTT. It is translated as CASSLWAVNTEAFF. The chain recombines TRBV28 with TRBJ1-1; D unresolved. Trimming removed 0 bases at V and 0 bases at J, with 5 bases between. The V gene's germline CDR1 is MDHEN and CDR2 SYDVKM. The CDR3 is made up of 14 amino acids.

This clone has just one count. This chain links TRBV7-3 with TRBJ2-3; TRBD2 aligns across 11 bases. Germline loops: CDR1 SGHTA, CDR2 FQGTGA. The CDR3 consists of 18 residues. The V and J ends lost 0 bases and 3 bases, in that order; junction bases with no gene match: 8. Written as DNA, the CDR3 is TGTGCCAGCAGCTTAACTAGCGGGGGGGAAAGGGCGACAGATACGCAGTATTTT. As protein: CASSLTSGGERATDTQYF.

The CDR3 region is CASSPYSYNEQYF. CDR3 in DNA: TGTGCCAGCAGTCCCTATAGCTATAACGAGCAGTACTTC. The rearrangement links TRBV27 to TRBJ2-7; D call uncertain. The length of the CDR3 is 13 residues. V lost 5 bases and J lost 5, with 13 bases in between. Germline V gene sequence: CDR1 MNHEY, CDR2 SMNVEV (reference sequence).

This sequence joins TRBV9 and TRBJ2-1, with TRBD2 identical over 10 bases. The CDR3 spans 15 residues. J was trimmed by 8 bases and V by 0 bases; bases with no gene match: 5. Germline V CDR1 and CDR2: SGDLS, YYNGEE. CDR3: CASSVGLAGADEQFF. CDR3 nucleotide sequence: TGTGCCAGCAGCGTAGGGCTAGCGGGAGCAGATGAGCAGTTCTTC.

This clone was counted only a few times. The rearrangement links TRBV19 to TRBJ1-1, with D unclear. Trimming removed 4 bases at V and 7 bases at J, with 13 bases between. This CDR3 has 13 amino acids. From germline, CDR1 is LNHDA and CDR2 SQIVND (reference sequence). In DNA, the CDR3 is TGTGCCAGTAGTACGGGAGAAGAGGTTGAAGCTTTCTTT. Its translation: CASSTGEEVEAFF.

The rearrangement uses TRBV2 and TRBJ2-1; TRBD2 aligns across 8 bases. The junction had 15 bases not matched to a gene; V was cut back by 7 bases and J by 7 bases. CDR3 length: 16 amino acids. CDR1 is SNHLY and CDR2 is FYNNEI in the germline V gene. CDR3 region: CASTQEREIFGNEQFF. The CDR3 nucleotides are TGTGCCAGCACGCAGGAGCGGGAGATCTTCGGAAATGAGCAGTTCTTC.

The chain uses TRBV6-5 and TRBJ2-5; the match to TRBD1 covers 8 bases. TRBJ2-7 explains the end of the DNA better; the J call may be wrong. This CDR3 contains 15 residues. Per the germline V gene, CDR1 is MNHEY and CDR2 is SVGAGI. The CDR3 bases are TGTGCCAGCAGTTACGGGCAGGGGGCCTTCTACGAGCAGTACTTC. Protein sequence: CASSYGQGAFYEQYF.

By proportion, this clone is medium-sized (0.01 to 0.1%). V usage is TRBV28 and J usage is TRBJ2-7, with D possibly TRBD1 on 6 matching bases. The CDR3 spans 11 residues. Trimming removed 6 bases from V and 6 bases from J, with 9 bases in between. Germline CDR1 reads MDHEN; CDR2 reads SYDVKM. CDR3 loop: CASRTGREQYF. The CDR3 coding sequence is TGTGCCAGCAGGACAGGACGCGAGCAGTACTTC.

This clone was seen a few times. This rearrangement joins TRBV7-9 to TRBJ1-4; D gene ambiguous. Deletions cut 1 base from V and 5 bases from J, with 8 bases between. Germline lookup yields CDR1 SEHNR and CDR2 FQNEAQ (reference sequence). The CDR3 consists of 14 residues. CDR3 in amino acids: CASSLGLRNEKLFF. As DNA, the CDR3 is TGTGCCAGCAGCTTAGGTCTGCGAAATGAAAAACTGTTTTTT.